This T cell receptor (beta chain) is from a study of OX40 agonist ivuxolimab in advanced cancers. The study's findings and limits: Antigen specificity of clonally expanded peripheral T cells was not established.

V was pared by 3 bases and J by 0 bases, with 5 bases between. The CDR3 totals 12 residues. CDR1 and CDR2 (germline): GTSNPN, SVGIG (reference sequence). Only in-frame clones appear in the TCRdb table, and some are missing; sequencing was by immunoSEQ multiplex PCR. The table records more than 80,000 clones, approximately 88% of them present only once. As concerns this clone: The antigen is undetermined.

The chain carries TRBV30 and TRBJ1-1; no clear D gene. The sequencing here drew on CD4+ or CD8+ T cells sorted from blood, taken in a trial of the OX40 agonist ivuxolimab. The TCR originated in an adult with an advanced solid tumor such as melanoma, head and neck, liver or kidney cancer. For the CDR3, the DNA is TGTGCCTGGAGAGCGGTGAACACTGAAGCTTTCTTT. Amino acids: CAWRAVNTEAFF.